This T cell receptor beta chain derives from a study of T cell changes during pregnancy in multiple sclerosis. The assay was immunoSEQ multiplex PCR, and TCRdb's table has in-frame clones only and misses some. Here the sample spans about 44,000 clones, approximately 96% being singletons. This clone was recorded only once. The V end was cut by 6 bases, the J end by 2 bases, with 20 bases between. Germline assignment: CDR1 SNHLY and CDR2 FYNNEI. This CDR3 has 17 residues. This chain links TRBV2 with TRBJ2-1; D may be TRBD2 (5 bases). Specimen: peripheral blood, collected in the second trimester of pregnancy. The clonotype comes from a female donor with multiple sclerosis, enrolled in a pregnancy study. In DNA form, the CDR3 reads TGTGCCAGCAGATCAATAAGGGCTAGCCCTGCCTACAATGAGCAGTTCTTC. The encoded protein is CASRSIRASPAYNEQFF.